A single sample is the source of the 5 T cell receptor beta chains below, sequenced in a study of T-cell memory formation after mild COVID-19. TCRdb re-called the 5' RACE reads with MiXCR, one entry per CDR3 protein. The repertoire has approximately 51,000 distinct CDR3 sequences, 9.3% of them found once; the top ten carry approximately 12%. Sequencing was done on a sample of PBMCs or a T cell subset sorted from them (not recorded which). The receptor source for this set is an adult woman who had mild COVID-19 (a few samples of this study predate the infection). Cell type and time point are not known.

The chain employs TRBV28 and TRBJ2-5; possible D gene TRBD2, 6 bases. This CDR3 is 16 amino acids long. Between the trimmed V and J ends, which lost 8 bases and 0 bases, there was a span of 19 bases. In germline, CDR1 is MDHEN, CDR2 SYDVKM. DNA of the CDR3: TGTGCCAGCGGAGACGGGGGTATGCTCTACCAAGAGACCCAGTACTTC. This translates into CASGDGGMLYQETQYF.

This clonotype was observed a few times. V and J are TRBV11-2 and TRBJ2-3, with 9 bases lining up with TRBD1. The CDR3 is made up of 16 amino acids. Germline CDR1 SGHAT, CDR2 FQNNGV. The V segment lost 5 bases and the J segment 2 bases; nucleotides outside the gene matches: 8. CDR3 sequence: CASSPLTGGPTDTQYF. The CDR3 nucleotides are TGTGCCAGCAGCCCACTGACAGGGGGACCCACAGATACGCAGTATTTT.

This clonotype has a handful of counts. V is TRBV7-2 and J is TRBJ2-7; 10 nucleotides align to TRBD1. The CDR3 is 15 residues long. Germline V gene lookup returns CDR1 SGHTA and CDR2 FQGNSA. After removal of 5 bases from V and 5 bases from J, the junction contained 9 bases not matched to a gene. In nucleotides, the CDR3 is TGTGCCAGCAGCCGGAAGACAGGGGGCATCGACGAGCAGTACTTC. Protein sequence: CASSRKTGGIDEQYF.

This chain links TRBV5-6 with TRBJ2-2, with a tentative D call TRBD2 (5 bases). Germline V CDR1 and CDR2: SGHDT, YYEEEE. The CDR3 consists of 13 residues. Trimming left V 4 bases short and J 12 bases short, with 16 bases between. As DNA, the CDR3 is TGTGCCAGCAGCGTGGACTCCTCCGGAAAGCTGTTTTTT. Translated: CASSVDSSGKLFF.

This clonotype was counted a few times. The V and J genes are TRBV6-4 and TRBJ1-5, with 7 positions matching TRBD1. Germline values: CDR1 MRHNA, CDR2 SNTAGT. The CDR3 spans 14 residues. After removal of 5 bases from V and 6 bases from J, the junction contained 7 bases not matched to a gene. CDR3 coding DNA: TGTGCCAGCAGTCCTACAGGGGACGGTCAGCCCCAGCATTTT. Amino acid sequence: CASSPTGDGQPQHF.